The 3 T cell receptor beta chains below were found in one sample sequenced in a study of T cells expressing NK-cell markers. From the 5' RACE reads, TCRdb lists one entry per CDR3 protein and no DNA. The table gives roughly 300,000 distinct CDR3 sequences; the top ten clones make up roughly 4.2% of it. The sample taken for sequencing was blood T cells: a sorted CD56 or NKG2C T cell subset, CD4+ or CD8+ T cells, or bulk PBMC T cells (not recorded which). These receptors originate from a woman aged 18-70 years in good health.

The chain is built from TRBV12-3 or TRBV12-4 and TRBJ1-3. CDR3 length: 14 amino acids. Here the CDR3 reads CASSFQSSGNTIYF.

The chain is built from TRBV7-9 and TRBJ2-7; TCRdb lists TRBD2, though no DNA is available to test this call. This CDR3 contains 15 residues. From germline, CDR1 is SEHNR and CDR2 FQNEAQ (reference sequence). The CDR3 loop is CASSLKPSGSVEQYF. Complete variable domain (other parts from reference TRBV7-9 and TRBJ2-7): DTGVSQNPRHKITKRGQNVTFRCDPISEHNRLYWYRQTLGQGPEFLTYFQNEAQLEKSRLLSDRFSAERPKGSFSTLEIQRTEQGDSAMYLCASSLKPSGSVEQYFGPGTRLTVT.

This CDR3 is CASTTAGASYNEQFF. The chain links TRBV5-4 to TRBJ2-1; the TCRdb D gene call, TRBD1, has no DNA to confirm it. Germline CDR1 and CDR2: SGHNT and YYREEE (reference sequence). This CDR3 is 15 amino acids long.